The 18 T cell receptor beta chains below come from one sample, sequenced in a study of T cell responses to AZD1222 COVID-19 vaccine (dated by TCRdb to the early 2020s). Library generation was performed with the immunoSEQ multiplex PCR assay. Sourced from immuneACCESS, this table was stored by TCRdb with only in-frame sequences that have V and J called. A share of the clones is absent; for the studies checked, an unresolved V gene accounts for under half, and the remainder has no known explanation. This sample has tens of thousands of clones in its table, and 89% of those were observed once. The ten largest clones capture roughly 14% of the sample. The time point label on this specimen signifies: about 28 days (+/-7) after the second vaccine dose. The starting material was peripheral blood, obtained 28 days after the second AZD1222 dose. These receptors came from an adult who received the AZD1222 COVID-19 vaccine.

In nucleotides, the CDR3 is TGTGCCAGCAGTTACACGGACAGGAGTAACTATGGCTACACCTTC. Its translation: CASSYTDRSNYGYTF. This chain joins TRBV6-6 and TRBJ1-2; 7 nucleotides match TRBD1. In germline, CDR1 is MNHNY, CDR2 SVGAGI (reference sequence). Trimming at V came to 2 bases and at J to 1 base, leaving 4 bases not matched to a gene. There are 15 residues in the CDR3.

The gene calls are TRBV19 and TRBJ1-5; the match to TRBD1 covers 10 bases. This CDR3 region has 15 residues. From germline, CDR1 is LNHDA and CDR2 SQIVND (reference sequence). The junction had 3 bases not matched to a gene; V was cut back by 4 bases and J by 3 bases. CDR3 sequence (DNA): TGTGCCAGTAGTACGACAGGGGGCCCCAATCAGCCCCAGCATTTT. Translation: CASSTTGGPNQPQHF. The complete variable domain, with remaining parts taken from reference TRBV19 and TRBJ1-5, reads DGGITQSPKYLFRKEGQNVTLSCEQNLNHDAMYWYRQDPGQGLRLIYYSQIVNDFQKGDIAEGYSVSREKKESFPLTVTSAQKNPTAFYLCASSTTGGPNQPQHFGDGTRLSIL.

The chain carries TRBV6-5 and TRBJ2-5, with D possibly being TRBD2 (6 bases). The germline V gene encodes CDR1 MNHEY and CDR2 SVGAGI. V was trimmed by 8 bases and J by 4 bases, leaving 20 bases between them. The CDR3 loop spans 15 amino acids. CDR3 sequence: CASRAYGGISETQYF. The CDR3 region has the DNA TGTGCCAGCCGAGCCTATGGCGGGATCTCAGAGACCCAGTACTTC.

V is TRBV6-4 and J is TRBJ1-1; 12 bases match TRBD1. Trimming cost V 5 bases and J 8 bases; bases outside gene matches: 9. The CDR3 extends over 15 amino acids. Germline V gives CDR1 MRHNA, CDR2 SNTAGT. This CDR3 reads CASSSGTGGFEEAFF. The CDR3 DNA reads as TGTGCCAGCAGTTCCGGGACAGGGGGCTTTGAGGAAGCTTTCTTT.

The sample holds a few counts of this clone. The genes are TRBV19 and TRBJ2-2; D not resolved. Germline CDR1 and CDR2: LNHDA and SQIVND (reference sequence). The CDR3 sequence is 14 residues long. Deletions cut 5 bases from V and 6 bases from J, with 13 bases between. For the CDR3, the DNA is TGTGCCAGTAGTCGTCAGACAAGCTCCGGGGAGCTGTTTTTT. This gives the protein CASSRQTSSGELFF. Drawing the rest from reference TRBV19 and TRBJ2-2, the complete variable domain is DGGITQSPKYLFRKEGQNVTLSCEQNLNHDAMYWYRQDPGQGLRLIYYSQIVNDFQKGDIAEGYSVSREKKESFPLTVTSAQKNPTAFYLCASSRQTSSGELFFGEGSRLTVL.

The rearrangement uses TRBV6-5 and TRBJ1-1; D may be TRBD1 (6 bases). This CDR3 is 13 amino acids long. Between the trimmed V and J ends, which lost 5 bases and 1 base, there was a span of 8 bases. CDR1 and CDR2 (germline): MNHEY, SVGAGI. CDR3 protein: CASSRQENTEAFF. DNA of the CDR3: TGTGCCAGCAGTCGACAGGAGAACACTGAAGCTTTCTTT.

J is TRBJ1-1 and V is TRBV6-5; a weak D match, TRBD1 (5 bases). This CDR3 has 13 amino acids. Trimming cost V 4 bases and J 6 bases, with 12 bases left between them. Germline values: CDR1 MNHEY, CDR2 SVGAGI. The CDR3 protein is CASSFPGRAEAFF. Here the CDR3 DNA reads TGTGCCAGCAGTTTCCCGGGCAGGGCTGAAGCTTTCTTT.

V and J are TRBV28 and TRBJ1-2; D remains ambiguous. Germline CDR1 and CDR2: MDHEN and SYDVKM. The CDR3 is made up of 12 amino acids. V was cut by 6 bases and J by 3 bases, with 8 bases left in between. In nucleotides, the CDR3 is TGTGCCAGCAGCTCATCGTACTATGGCTACACCTTC. This encodes CASSSSYYGYTF.

This clone came up a few times. The chain recombines TRBV30 with TRBJ1-3; D is uncertain. V was pared by 0 bases and J by 0 bases, with 6 bases between. Germline V CDR1 and CDR2: GTSNPN, SVGIG (reference sequence). This CDR3 contains 14 residues. DNA of the CDR3: TGTGCCTGGAGTGTACAAAGCTCTGGAAACACCATATATTTT. This sequence encodes CAWSVQSSGNTIYF.

This chain connects TRBV5-8 to TRBJ2-3; D is perhaps TRBD2 (6 bases). This CDR3 comprises 13 residues. Germline lookup yields CDR1 SGHTS and CDR2 YDEGEE. V dropped 2 bases and J dropped 8 bases, with 12 bases sitting between them. CDR3 nucleotides: TGTGCCAGCAGCTTCTCGGGACTGCCTACGCAGTATTTT. Protein sequence: CASSFSGLPTQYF.

This chain uses TRBV19 with TRBJ1-5, with D perhaps matching TRBD1 (5 bases). V lost 5 bases and J lost 0, with 23 bases in between. The CDR3 is made up of 19 amino acids. Per germline, CDR1 LNHDA and CDR2 SQIVND (reference sequence). The CDR3 sequence is CASSPDSGAVFFSNQPQHF. The CDR3 nucleotides read TGTGCCAGTAGTCCCGATTCCGGGGCGGTATTTTTTAGCAATCAGCCCCAGCATTTT.

The V call is TRBV5-1, the J call TRBJ2-7; D gene ambiguous. V was shortened by 2 bases and J by 5 bases, with 11 bases between the two germline ends. Germline values: CDR1 SGHRS, CDR2 YFSETQ. This CDR3 has 13 residues. Here the CDR3 reads CASSLPQTNEQYF. CDR3 nucleotides: TGCGCCAGCAGCTTACCCCAAACTAACGAGCAGTACTTC.

This chain joins TRBV24-1 and TRBJ2-7; weak D call: TRBD2 (5 bases). Germline CDR1 reads KGHDR; CDR2 reads SFDVKD. V lost 3 bases to trimming and J lost 0 bases, with 8 bases between them. The CDR3 runs 14 residues. The CDR3 DNA reads as TGTGCCACCAGTGATAGCGGAAGCTCCTACGAGCAGTACTTC. Translation gives CATSDSGSSYEQYF.

This chain links TRBV5-6 with TRBJ1-1; no definite D call. The ends were cut back, 4 bases at V and 7 bases at J, with 14 bases in the middle. The CDR3 spans 13 residues. Germline CDR1 reads SGHDT; CDR2 reads YYEEEE. The CDR3, as DNA: TGTGCCAGCAGCGTTACCCGGAGCTTTGAAGCTTTCTTT. Amino acid sequence: CASSVTRSFEAFF.

The chain recombines TRBV2 with TRBJ2-7; possibly TRBD2 for D (5 bases). CDR1 SNHLY and CDR2 FYNNEI come from the germline V gene. The CDR3 spans 12 residues. Trimming stripped 4 bases from V and 7 bases from J, with 11 bases between. DNA for the CDR3: TGTGCCAGCAGTGCCCCCCCGGGGGAGCAGTACTTC. The encoded protein is CASSAPPGEQYF.

V usage is TRBV7-2 and J usage is TRBJ2-5, with D hard to call. Germline V gene sequence: CDR1 SGHTA, CDR2 FQGNSA. The CDR3 loop spans 14 amino acids. V shed 1 base and J shed 4 bases, with 10 bases lying between them. The CDR3 DNA follows: TGTGCCAGCAGCTTAGGTAGTGTGGGAGAGACCCAGTACTTC. It translates to CASSLGSVGETQYF.

The V gene is TRBV19, the J gene TRBJ1-4; 10 bases fit TRBD1. This CDR3 is built from 16 residues. From germline, CDR1 is LNHDA and CDR2 SQIVND (reference sequence). J gave up 5 bases and V 7 bases, and 10 bases lay outside the gene matches. DNA of the CDR3: TGTGCCAGTACCCCCCCCCTGGGACAGGGGAATGAAAAACTGTTTTTT. Encoded protein: CASTPPLGQGNEKLFF.

This chain connects TRBV7-6 to TRBJ1-2, with 7 nucleotides matching TRBD1. The CDR3 contains 15 residues. The J segment lost 6 bases and the V segment lost 5 bases, leaving 12 bases of the junction unmatched. CDR1 SGHVS and CDR2 FNYEAQ come from the germline V gene. The CDR3 is CASSATQQGSDGYTF. In DNA form, the CDR3 reads TGTGCCAGCAGCGCCACCCAACAGGGGTCGGATGGCTACACCTTC.